The rows below give T cell receptor beta chains drawn from one sample of a study of cytomegalovirus exposure and HLA in healthy donors. This table comes from immunoSEQ multiplex PCR, and its TCRdb copy is limited to in-frame clones, with some not included. The sample shows about 160,000 clones, roughly 80% of them seen only once. The specimen sequenced was PBMCs. Receptor source: a woman aged 30 to 39 in good health and CMV-seropositive. CDR3s include the opening cysteine and the closing phenylalanine or tryptophan. Fields, in order: D gene, V gene, J gene, clone size, CDR3 DNA, CDR3 protein. The D gene is left open where the match is weak. Clone size is stated in some rows and not others, as once, few, many or a class when expanded.

.,TRBV28,TRBJ1-1,.,TGTGCCAGCAGTCCAGGGCCCCGGAACACTGAAGCTTTCTTT,CASSPGPRNTEAFF
.,TRBV5-6,TRBJ2-3,.,TGTGCCAGCAGCGGTGACAGGAGGAGGGGGGGAACAGATACGCAGTATTTT,CASSGDRRRGGTDTQYF
TRBD1,TRBV25-1,TRBJ2-7,.,TGTGCCAGCAGTGAATTCGGGACAGGGGTCAACTACGAGCAGTACTTC,CASSEFGTGVNYEQYF
.,TRBV18,TRBJ1-1,.,TGTGCCAGCTCACCGAGGCAGGGGTACACTGAAGCTTTCTTT,CASSPRQGYTEAFF
.,TRBV19,TRBJ1-2,.,TGTGCCAGTAGTATTAGTGGAACAGGGAGAGGCTACACCTTC,CASSISGTGRGYTF
TRBD1,TRBV10-2,TRBJ2-1,.,TGCGCCAGCGCCGGACAGGGGCGTTACAATGAGCAGTTCTTC,CASAGQGRYNEQFF
.,TRBV5-1,TRBJ1-3,.,TGCGCCAGCAGCGAAATGGGCTCCGGAAACACCATATATTTT,CASSEMGSGNTIYF
.,TRBV6-6,TRBJ2-7,few,TGTGCCAGCAGTTCGAGGTACGAGCAGTACTTC,CASSSRYEQYF
TRBD1,TRBV6-1,TRBJ2-5,few,TGTGCCAGCCACTTATTGACAGGGACAGAGACCCAGTACTTC,CASHLLTGTETQYF
TRBD1,TRBV5-5,TRBJ2-7,.,TGTGCCAGCAGCCCCCGTTGGACAGGGGTATCCTACGAGCAGTACTTC,CASSPRWTGVSYEQYF
TRBD1,TRBV5-1,TRBJ1-1,.,TGCGCCAGCGGGACGGGGACAGCGAACACTGAAGCTTTCTTT,CASGTGTANTEAFF
.,TRBV30,TRBJ1-5,.,TGTGCCTGGAGTGCCCTCGGTAGTGGCAATCAGCCCCAGCATTTT,CAWSALGSGNQPQHF
.,TRBV5-1,TRBJ1-5,.,TGCGCCAGCAGCTCACGGGGGGGGCAGAATCAGCCCCAGCATTTT,CASSSRGGQNQPQHF
TRBD1,TRBV19,TRBJ1-4,.,TGTGCCAGTAGTCACCCGGGACAGGGCTATGAAAAACTGTTTTTT,CASSHPGQGYEKLFF
TRBD1,TRBV7-2,TRBJ1-4,few,TGTGCCAGCAGCTTACTTAGGGGACAGGGGAATGAAAAACTGTTTTTT,CASSLLRGQGNEKLFF
.,TRBV4-2,TRBJ1-6,.,TGTGCCAGCAGCCAAGCAGGGAATTCACCCCTCCACTTT,CASSQAGNSPLHF
TRBD1,TRBV4-3,TRBJ2-1,.,TGCGCCAGCAGCCAAGAGTGGACAGGGGTCTCCTACAATGAGCAGTTCTTC,CASSQEWTGVSYNEQFF
TRBD1,TRBV13,TRBJ1-2,.,TGTGCCAGCAGCTTAACGGGACAGGGGGTTTTCTATGGCTACACCTTC,CASSLTGQGVFYGYTF
.,TRBV7-6,TRBJ2-5,.,TGTGCCAGCAGCAGATGGCGGGAGACCCAGTACTTC,CASSRWRETQYF
TRBD1,TRBV7-9,TRBJ2-1,.,TGTGCCAGCAGCTTAGAGACAGGGTATGACGAGCAGTTCTTC,CASSLETGYDEQFF
TRBD2,TRBV7-2,TRBJ2-3,.,TGTGCCAGCAGCTCGCCGGGACTAGCGACAGATACGCAGTATTTT,CASSSPGLATDTQYF
.,TRBV7-8,TRBJ2-3,.,TGTGCCAGCAGCCTAGCCAGGGATACGCAGTATTTT,CASSLARDTQYF
TRBD1,TRBV19,TRBJ2-1,.,TGTGCCAGTAGCCCCCGGACAGGGGGCACTGAGCAGTTCTTC,CASSPRTGGTEQFF
.,TRBV28,TRBJ2-5,.,TGTGCCAGCATGGGACAAGACCAAGAGACCCAGTACTTC,CASMGQDQETQYF
TRBD2,TRBV4-2,TRBJ2-3,few,TGTGCCAGCAGCCAGAGAAGCGGGGGGGGGTCAGATACGCAGTATTTT,CASSQRSGGGSDTQYF
TRBD2,TRBV27,TRBJ2-7,.,TGTGCCAGCCGTACGGTAGGGGCGGGGGCCTACGAGCAGTACTTC,CASRTVGAGAYEQYF
.,TRBV7-8,TRBJ1-1,.,TGTGCCAGCAGCTTATCGGGGGGGTGGTCTGAAGCTTTCTTT,CASSLSGGWSEAFF
.,TRBV30,TRBJ2-3,few,TGTGCCTGGGAGACAGGCGCAGATACGCAGTATTTT,CAWETGADTQYF
TRBD1,TRBV6-1,TRBJ2-4,.,TGTGCCAGCAGTGAAGCGTTGGGACAGCCAAACATTCAGTACTTC,CASSEALGQPNIQYF
TRBD1,TRBV11-2,TRBJ2-3,once,TGTGCCAGCAGCGCCCTACAGGGGGCGTTTTTTCTAAATACGCAGTATTTT,CASSALQGAFFLNTQYF
.,TRBV7-9,TRBJ1-1,.,TGTGCCAGCAGCTGGCCCCTTCAGGGAAAGGACACTGAAGCTTTCTTT,CASSWPLQGKDTEAFF
.,TRBV27,TRBJ2-7,.,TGTGCCAGCAGTTTAAATCTGGGGGCCTACGAGCAGTACTTC,CASSLNLGAYEQYF
TRBD1,TRBV6-1,TRBJ1-1,.,TGTGCCAGCACGGGGCAGGGGGCGGACACTGAAGCTTTCTTT,CASTGQGADTEAFF
.,TRBV6-1,TRBJ2-5,.,TGTGCCAGCAGTGAACACAGACCAGTACAAGAGACCCAGTACTTC,CASSEHRPVQETQYF
.,TRBV13,TRBJ2-1,.,TGTGCCAGCAGCCCAGCCAGGGCCCCTCGGAATGAGCAGTTCTTC,CASSPARAPRNEQFF
.,TRBV2,TRBJ1-1,once,TGTGCCAGCCCTAGGAAACGGTCAAAAGTCGAAGCTTTCTTT,CASPRKRSKVEAFF
.,TRBV27,TRBJ2-6,.,TGTGCCAGCAGTCCCCTCTCCGCTGGGGCCAACGTCCTGACTTTC,CASSPLSAGANVLTF
.,TRBV6-5,TRBJ1-5,.,TGTGCCAGCAGTTACTTGGCAGCCCCTAGCGATCAGCCCCAGCATTTT,CASSYLAAPSDQPQHF
TRBD2,TRBV5-4,TRBJ2-4,.,TGTGCCACCGCCGACGGGAGGGGAGGGAAAAACATTCAGTACTTC,CATADGRGGKNIQYF
TRBD1,TRBV7-2,TRBJ1-1,.,TGTGCCAGCAGCTTAGCTGGACAGGGAGGCTCTGAAGCTTTCTTT,CASSLAGQGGSEAFF
TRBD1,TRBV7-9,TRBJ1-3,once,TGTGCCAGCAGCCACAGGGGGACTGGAAACACCATATATTTT,CASSHRGTGNTIYF
TRBD1,TRBV2,TRBJ2-1,.,TGTGCCAGCAGTGATATGACAGGGGGGGACAATGAGCAGTTCTTC,CASSDMTGGDNEQFF